These T cell receptor beta chains were read from a single sample in a study of T cells after yellow fever vaccination. Using its own MiXCR run on the 5' RACE reads, TCRdb lists one record per CDR3 protein. The sample includes around 610,000 distinct CDR3 sequences, around an eighth of them seen just once. The sample was PBMCs, taken on the day of the yellow fever booster vaccination. Receptors were obtained from a man aged 25-45 years who received the YFV17D yellow fever vaccine. CDR3s include the opening cysteine and the closing phenylalanine or tryptophan. Fields, in order: D gene, V gene, clone size, J gene, CDR3 protein, CDR3 DNA. D genes are given only for firm matches. Expanded clones are given a class, and other clones once, few, many or no size at all.

D: .
V: TRBV20-1
size: few
J: TRBJ2-5
CDR3: CSARDPRTNSETQYF
DNA: TGCAGTGCTAGAGACCCGCGGACTAACTCAGAGACCCAGTACTTC

D: TRBD2
V: TRBV7-2
size: .
J: TRBJ2-5
CDR3: CASSLVPSGTLQETQYF
DNA: TGTGCCAGCAGCTTAGTGCCTAGCGGGACCCTGCAAGAGACCCAGTACTTC

D: TRBD2
V: TRBV30
size: .
J: TRBJ2-2
CDR3: CAWSVAAGGRTGELFF
DNA: TGTGCCTGGAGTGTAGCCGCGGGAGGTCGTACCGGGGAGCTGTTTTTT

D: .
V: TRBV5-1
size: few
J: TRBJ2-5
CDR3: CASSFMDGETQYF
DNA: TGCGCCAGCAGCTTTATGGACGGAGAGACCCAGTACTTC

D: .
V: TRBV20-1
size: .
J: TRBJ1-3
CDR3: CSARDLSDSGNTIYF
DNA: TGCAGTGCTAGAGATTTGTCCGACTCTGGAAACACCATATATTTT

D: TRBD1
V: TRBV20-1
size: .
J: TRBJ1-5
CDR3: CSARDGTVNQPQHF
DNA: TGCAGTGCTAGAGATGGGACAGTAAATCAGCCCCAGCATTTT

D: .
V: TRBV12-3/TRBV12-4
size: .
J: TRBJ2-1
CDR3: CASNSGTSSYNEQFF
DNA: TGTGCCAGCAACTCCGGGACTTCCTCGTACAATGAGCAGTTCTTC

D: .
V: TRBV7-2
size: few
J: TRBJ2-3
CDR3: CASSFRPMDTQYF
DNA: TGTGCCAGCAGCTTTAGACCCATGGATACGCAGTATTTT

D: TRBD1
V: TRBV10-3
size: few
J: TRBJ2-3
CDR3: CAISSQVTRGLGDTQYF
DNA: TGTGCCATCAGTTCCCAAGTTACCAGGGGGCTTGGAGATACGCAGTATTTT

D: .
V: TRBV24-1
size: .
J: TRBJ2-1
CDR3: CATSDQQGRVSEQFF
DNA: TGTGCCACCAGTGACCAACAGGGGAGGGTTAGTGAGCAGTTCTTC

D: .
V: TRBV12-3/TRBV12-4
size: .
J: TRBJ2-3
CDR3: CASSPIQGGYTQYF
DNA: TGTGCCAGCAGCCCCATCCAAGGGGGTTATACGCAGTATTTT

D: .
V: TRBV7-8
size: .
J: TRBJ2-1
CDR3: CASSLLGSWSSYNEQFF
DNA: TGTGCCAGCAGCTTACTGGGTAGCTGGAGCTCCTACAATGAGCAGTTCTTC

D: .
V: TRBV21-1
size: .
J: TRBJ2-5
CDR3: CASSKSSGSYETQYF
DNA: TGTGCCAGCAGCAAAAGCTCAGGGTCTTATGAGACCCAGTACTTC

D: .
V: TRBV7-2
size: .
J: TRBJ1-5
CDR3: CASSLGHYSNQPQHF
DNA: TGTGCCAGCAGCTTAGGACACTATAGCAATCAGCCCCAGCATTTT

D: .
V: TRBV25-1
size: .
J: TRBJ2-5
CDR3: CASSVEWYQYF
DNA: TGTGCCAGCAGTGTAGAATGGTACCAGTACTTC

D: .
V: TRBV6-2/TRBV6-3
size: many
J: TRBJ2-3
CDR3: CASSYSLPTDTQYF
DNA: TGTGCCAGCAGTTACTCCCTACCGACAGATACGCAGTATTTT